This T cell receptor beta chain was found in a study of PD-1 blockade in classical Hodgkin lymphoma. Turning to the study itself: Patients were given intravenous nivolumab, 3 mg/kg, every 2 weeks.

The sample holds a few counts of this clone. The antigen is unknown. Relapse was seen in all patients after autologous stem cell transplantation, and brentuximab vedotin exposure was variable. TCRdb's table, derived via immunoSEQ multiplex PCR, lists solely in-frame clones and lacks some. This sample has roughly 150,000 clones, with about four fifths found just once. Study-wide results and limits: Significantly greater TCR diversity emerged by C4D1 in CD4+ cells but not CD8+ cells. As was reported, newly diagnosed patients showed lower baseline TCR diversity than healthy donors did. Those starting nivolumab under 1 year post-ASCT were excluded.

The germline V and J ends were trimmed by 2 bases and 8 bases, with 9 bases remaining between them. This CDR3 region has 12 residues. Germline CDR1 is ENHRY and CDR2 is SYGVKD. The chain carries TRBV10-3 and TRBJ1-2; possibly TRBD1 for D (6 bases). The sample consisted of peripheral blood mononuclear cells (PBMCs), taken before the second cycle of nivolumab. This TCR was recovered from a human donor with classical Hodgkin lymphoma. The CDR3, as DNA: TGTGCCATCAGTGAGGACAGGTCAGGCTACACCTTC. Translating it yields CAISEDRSGYTF.